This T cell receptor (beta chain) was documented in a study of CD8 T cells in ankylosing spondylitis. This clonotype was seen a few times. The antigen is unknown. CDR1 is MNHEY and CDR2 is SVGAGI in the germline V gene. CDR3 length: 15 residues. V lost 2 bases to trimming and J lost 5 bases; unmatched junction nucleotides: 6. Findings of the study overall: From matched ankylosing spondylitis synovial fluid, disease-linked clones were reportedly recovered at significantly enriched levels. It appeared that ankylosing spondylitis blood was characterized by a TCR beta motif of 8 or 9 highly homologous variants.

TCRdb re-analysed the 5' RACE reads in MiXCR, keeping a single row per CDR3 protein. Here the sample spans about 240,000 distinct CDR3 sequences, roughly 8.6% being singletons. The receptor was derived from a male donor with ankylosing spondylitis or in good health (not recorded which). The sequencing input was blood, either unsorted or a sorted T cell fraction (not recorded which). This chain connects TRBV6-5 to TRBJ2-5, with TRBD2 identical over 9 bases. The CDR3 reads CASSYGTSRTETQYF. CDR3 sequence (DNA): TGTGCCAGCAGTTACGGGACTAGCAGGACGGAGACCCAGTACTTC.